The clone carrying this T cell receptor beta chain is labeled as medium-sized. The data originate from a study of OX40 agonist ivuxolimab in advanced cancers. Across the whole study: Patient treatment consisted of intravenous ivuxolimab administration every 2 weeks at 0.01 to 10 mg/kg. Earlier anti-PD-1, anti-PD-L1 or anti-CTLA-4 therapy was permitted; roughly 42% had received some. Partial responses were seen in three patients, one with hepatocellular carcinoma and two with cutaneous melanoma.

Germline CDR1 reads MNHNS; CDR2 reads SASEGT. Trimming cost V 2 bases and J 7 bases, with 9 bases left between them. The CDR3 is 14 amino acids. Autoimmune disease history or systemic immunosuppression was exclusionary. Sequencing used immunoSEQ multiplex PCR; TCRdb keeps in-frame clones, though not all of them. The table records 60,000 to 75,000 clones, almost 90% of them present only once. This chain links TRBV6-1 with TRBJ1-6; D gene uncertain. The clonotype was recovered from an adult with an advanced solid tumor such as melanoma, head and neck, liver or kidney cancer. The sample was CD4+ or CD8+ T cells sorted from blood, taken in a trial of the OX40 agonist ivuxolimab. The chain's CDR3 is CASSETAWNSPLHF. The DNA for the CDR3 is TGTGCCAGCAGTGAAACGGCCTGGAATTCACCCCTCCACTTT.